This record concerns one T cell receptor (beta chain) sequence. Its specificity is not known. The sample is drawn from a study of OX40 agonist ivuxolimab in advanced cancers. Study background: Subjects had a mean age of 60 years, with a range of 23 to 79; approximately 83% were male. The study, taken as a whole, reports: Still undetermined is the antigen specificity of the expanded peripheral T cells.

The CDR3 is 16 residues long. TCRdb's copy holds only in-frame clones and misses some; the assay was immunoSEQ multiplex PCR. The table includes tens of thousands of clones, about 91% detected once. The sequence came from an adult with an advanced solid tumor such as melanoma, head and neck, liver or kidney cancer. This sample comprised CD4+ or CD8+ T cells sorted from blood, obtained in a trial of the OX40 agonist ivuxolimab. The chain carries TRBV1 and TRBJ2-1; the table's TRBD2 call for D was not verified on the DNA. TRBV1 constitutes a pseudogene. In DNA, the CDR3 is TGCACCAGCAGCCATGTACTAGCGGGGGGGCTGGATGAGCAGTTCTTC. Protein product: CTSSHVLAGGLDEQFF.